This T cell receptor beta chain stems from a study of cytomegalovirus exposure and HLA in healthy donors (dated by TCRdb to about 2017). Turning to the overall study: An earlier analysis of several hundred of the donors reported approximately 290 Gb of sequence data and about 100 million unique TCR beta sequences from 190 million or so T cells. The study was designed to test whether signatures of past pathogen exposure could be identified by cataloging public T cell receptors. An earlier analysis of around 580 of the donors used high-throughput TCR beta sequencing to judge whether each TCR beta V gene segment behaved as functional or pseudogenic. The study profiled the T cell repertoires of about 720 subjects by immunosequencing and related them to cytomegalovirus serostatus. The number of donors typed differed by locus, with about 629-630 for A, B, C, DRB1 and DQB1, around 500 for DQA1, nearly 610 for DPA1, and around 430 for DPB1. Among about 400 genotyped donors of the cohort, an average of roughly 230,000 unique TCR beta nucleotide sequences was sequenced per donor, of which about 20% were non-productive. High-throughput TCR immunosequencing, statistical association of individual TCRs with disease status, and machine learning were combined to predict cytomegalovirus infection status. Of the roughly 400 genotyped donors, 75% to 85% were placed in the genetic ancestry cluster associated with self-reported Caucasian donors. HLA typing included class I and class II loci at four-digit resolution. In addition to the first cohort of hundreds of subjects, a separate validation cohort of 120 different subjects was used. To study patterns of TCR occurrence, a later analysis re-analyzed previously published TCR beta repertoires from under 750 donors and added high-resolution HLA genotyping. Genome-wide SNP genotypes for about three fifths of the roughly 670 donors were used in a later genetic analysis, which treated that subset as a discovery cohort. Alongside the repertoire data, information on donor age, sex, ethnicity and CMV serostatus was compiled. An early release covering roughly 600 HLA-typed donors comprised 250 to 350 gigabases of sequencing data and tens of millions of unique TCR sequences. Roughly 5 DR-DQ haplotypes were treated as single units for association and clustering because of strong linkage in the cohort. All discovery cohort repertoires had been generated on a single sequencing platform. The later analysis used no new phenotypic data to find candidate immune exposures, relying instead on TCR beta sequences and their occurrence across donors.

The library relied on the immunoSEQ multiplex PCR assay. The multiplex PCR relied on a mix of 60 forward primers for TCR Vbeta segments and 13 reverse primers for TCR Jbeta segments. The CDR3 region of rearranged TCR beta genes was amplified from genomic DNA by a multiplex PCR assay. Amplified TCR beta libraries were sequenced as 87-base-pair reads on the Illumina HiSeq System. On the authors' methods: A later analysis counted about 80 million unique TCR beta chains across the 550 to 750 repertoires, and some 11 million of these chains were shared by at least two donors. To remove PCR and sequencing errors, raw reads were error-corrected and collapsed into unique sequences using a nearest-neighbor algorithm that merged closely related sequences. V, D and J gene segments were assigned by aligning CDR3 sequences to IMGT reference sequences. For a sequence to be retained, a match of at least six nucleotides was required to both a V gene segment and a J gene segment. A rearrangement counted as productive if the CDR3 had no stop codons and remained in frame with V and J, and every other rearrangement counted as non-productive. Following IMGT convention, CDR3 was defined as the stretch from the second conserved V-encoded cysteine up to the conserved J-encoded phenylalanine. The earlier analysis of 500 to 750 of the donors excluded any sequence lacking an unambiguous match to a single V gene segment. In an earlier analysis of 587 of the donors, a V segment was called functional when productive rearrangements were above 56.7%, and segregating when the standard deviation between donors exceeded 5%. A statistical classification framework was developed to diagnose cytomegalovirus status using the catalog of TCR beta chain sequences. V and J gene assignment, in a later analysis, came from comparing TCR nucleotide sequences with IMGT/GENE-DB human TR gene sequences. In a later analysis, CDR3 sequences and most-parsimonious VDJ recombination scenarios were assigned using the TCRdist pipeline. In a later analysis, each TCR beta chain was defined by its CDR3 amino acid sequence together with its V-gene family, and reads lacking a unique V-gene family were excluded. A later analysis removed nearly 600 highly shared, low-generation-probability nucleotide sequences to deal with suspected cross-contamination and a sequencing artifact. In a later analysis, a clonal expansion index was calculated for each public chain from normalized within-repertoire ranks of inferred template counts. In a later analysis, generation probabilities were computed with a VDJ recombination model fitted to out-of-frame rearrangements, and the resulting probabilities were checked against IGoR. A later analysis scored TCR-TCR, TCR-HLA and TCR-CMV co-occurrence with hypergeometric tests, applying a repertoire-size bias correction to TCR pairs. False discovery rates were estimated in a later analysis by permuting HLA or CMV assignments 20 times. In a later analysis, co-occurring TCRs were grouped using DBSCAN, and TCRdist sequence similarity was added for clustering within HLA-allele-positive subsets. Repertoires with fewer than 30,000 or more than 120,000 public chains, plus five repertoires with anomalous nucleotide sharing, were excluded from co-occurrence clustering. Here the immuneACCESS table is served through TCRdb, limited to in-frame sequences with V and J called. Missing clones are a known gap in these copies; in checked studies unresolved V genes cover under half, and the rest lacks a known reason. V, J and clone size are those of that table, while D and trimming were read from the DNA. The sample table holds under 200,000 clones, of which 60% to 85% were seen once. The ten largest clones add up to roughly 7.4% of the sample.

CDR1 and CDR2 are drawn from the germline V gene: SGHDT, YYEEEE. V is shortened by 4 bases, J by 0 bases, and the region joining them spans 14 bases. The CDR3 numbers 16 residues from cysteine through phenylalanine. The only DNA kept is the CDR3, 48 bases in frame from the first base. Overall study results and their limits: In vitro tests confirmed that a few of the cytomegalovirus-associated TCR beta chains recognize cytomegalovirus antigens. It was suggested by the authors that the approach could potentially be generalized to other disease states and immunological phenotypes. A later analysis found that HLA-associated TCR beta chains were more clonally expanded and had lower generation probabilities than equally common non-associated chains. A further reported finding was that TCR beta sequences accurately predicted the HLA-A and HLA-B alleles for most subjects in the first cohort. In a later genetic analysis, a missense DCLRE1C variant was associated with V-gene and J-gene trimming of TCR beta chains, and the association was replicated in an independent cohort. In a later analysis, some 18,000 TCR beta sequences were associated with specific HLA alleles at a false discovery rate of 0.05. The presence/absence analyses assumed that sequencing depth was roughly uniform across donors, and that assumption may not be true. While some public TCRs were present in many individuals, most TCR sequences turned up only very rarely across donors. When HLA alleles, especially DR and DQ, strongly co-occurred, attributing TCR associations to individual alleles was difficult. According to a later analysis, parvovirus B19, influenza, CMV and Epstein-Barr virus appeared linked to several top co-occurrence clusters. A group of highly shared sequence variants was considered likely to be a technical artifact of the sequencing pipeline. The earlier analysis of approximately 540 of the donors excluded about 16 rarely observed V segments, including chromosome 9 orphons, because counts were too low. According to a later analysis, TCR association rates differed among HLA loci, with DRB1 alleles showing the most associated TCRs and HLA-C alleles showing the fewest. Correlated functional status among segregating V segments might reflect linkage disequilibrium, but an unknown experimental factor could not be ruled out. The 87-base-pair reads could not distinguish some IMGT-functional V segments, including TRBV6-2 and TRBV6-3, so those segments were excluded. Broadly in line with IMGT annotations, most TCR beta V segments showed up in productive rearrangements about 87% or about 30% of the time in an earlier analysis of 450 to 750 of the donors. The study gave a list of 150 to 200 TCR beta chains associated with cytomegalovirus. For the cohort, immune exposure information was limited to CMV serostatus. According to a later analysis, most CMV-associated TCR beta chains appeared to be HLA-restricted, and the HLA associations seemed to be driven largely by CMV exposure. Because HLA typing was missing for some donors at each locus, association tests included only the typed subset. According to a later genetic analysis, donors in an Asian-associated ancestry cluster had fewer N-insertions in productive TCRs than the approximately 670-donor mean. Cytomegalovirus status was reported to be diagnosed by the classifier with high specificity and sensitivity in both the original and validation cohorts. Only TCR beta chains were sequenced in this cohort, and the absence of alpha or paired-chain data limited detectable features.

In total, over 600 healthy bone marrow donors made up the cohort. Cohort members were all nominally healthy when sampled, although unrecorded immune exposures were likely present. The donor tested CMV seropositive, placing the donor among the 290 or so seropositive members of the cohort. A peripheral blood sample was collected from each donor, and TCR beta sequencing was performed on peripheral blood mononuclear cells. Genomic DNA was extracted from the blood cell samples with the Qiagen DNeasy Blood Extraction Kit. With regard to this clone: Its antigen remains undetermined. One base away there is no much larger clone; base qualities are not given.

The sequence links TRBV5-6 to TRBJ1-3; tentative D gene TRBD1, with 5 bases matching. Specimen: PBMCs. The TCR comes from a male donor in good health and CMV-seropositive. The DNA reads as follows: TGTGCCAGCAGCCCCCACGGCGGGGGCTCTGGAAACACCATATATTTT. This translates into CASSPHGGGSGNTIYF.